This TCR beta chain originates from a study of radiation and T cells in renal cell carcinoma. Noted time point: blood 4 weeks post-SBRT, at nephrectomy. The treatment was: 15 Gy SBRT to primary tumor, nephrectomy 4 weeks later. Nephrectomy followed 15 Gy stereotactic body radiation by 4 weeks. This renal cell carcinoma was of the clear cell type. Measured with immunoSEQ multiplex PCR; TCRdb has only the in-frame clones, and not every one. Of 60,000 or so clones listed, approximately 80% are singletons. CDR1 is SGHAT, CDR2 FQNNGV, per germline. The CDR3 is 13 amino acids. Trimming shortened V by 2 bases and J by 5 bases, and 6 bases separated the two germline ends. This clone occurred many times. Its target is unknown. Study-wide findings and caveats: From baseline, blood top tumor clonotypes peaked at 2 weeks post-radiation.

Sample: blood, taken from a patient whose treatment included radiotherapy and nephrectomy. This clonotype originated in a man between 60 and 70 years old with renal cell carcinoma. The chain recombines TRBV11-2 with TRBJ1-4; D remains ambiguous. The CDR3 is CASSLIGNEKLFF. The CDR3 DNA follows: TGTGCCAGCAGCTTAATTGGGAATGAAAAACTGTTTTTT.